These 5 T cell receptor beta chains originate from one sample sequenced in a study of metastatic and nonmetastatic thyroid tumors. MiXCR was used by TCRdb to re-call the PCR reads. The profile covers fewer than 35,000 clones, with about a fifth appearing a single time and about 3% taken by the ten largest. Each patient came to thyroid surgery without any prior treatment (of any kind). The sequenced material came from tumor tissue. These receptor sequences come from a male donor with papillary thyroid cancer or a benign thyroid nodule (not recorded which). Some clones in this sample may be carry-over from other donors' samples.

By share, this clone counts as medium-sized. V and J are TRBV27 and TRBJ2-7; D may be TRBD1 (6 bases). Trimming stripped 5 bases from V and 7 bases from J, with 12 bases between. Germline V gives CDR1 MNHEY, CDR2 SMNVEV (reference sequence). The CDR3 consists of 12 residues. The chain's CDR3 is CASSPQGEEQYF. CDR3 nucleotides: TGTGCCAGCAGTCCACAGGGTGAGGAGCAGTACTTC.

This clone was recorded many times. This chain joins TRBV27 and TRBJ2-1; weak D call: TRBD2 (6 bases). Trimming pared 8 bases from V and 0 bases from J, leaving 8 bases between. The CDR3 has 13 residues. In germline, CDR1 is MNHEY, CDR2 SMNVEV (reference sequence). CDR3 bases: TGTGCCAGCCTCGGGGGCTCCTACAATGAGCAGTTCTTC. Translation gives CASLGGSYNEQFF.

The genes are TRBV19 and TRBJ1-4, with D possibly being TRBD1 (6 bases). This CDR3 contains 15 residues. V was trimmed by 6 bases and J by 7 bases, leaving 18 bases between them. Germline V lookup: CDR1 LNHDA, CDR2 SQIVND (reference sequence). The CDR3 DNA reads TGTGCCAGTAGCCAAATGGGACATCAGGGTGAAAAACTGTTTTTT. Encoded protein: CASSQMGHQGEKLFF. The entire variable domain, with the rest obtained from reference TRBV19 and TRBJ1-4, is as follows: DGGITQSPKYLFRKEGQNVTLSCEQNLNHDAMYWYRQDPGQGLRLIYYSQIVNDFQKGDIAEGYSVSREKKESFPLTVTSAQKNPTAFYLCASSQMGHQGEKLFFGSGTQLSVL.

J is TRBJ1-2 and V is TRBV20-1; D is unclear. The CDR3 loop spans 15 amino acids. V lost 3 bases to trimming and J lost 1 base, with 15 bases between them. In germline, CDR1 is DFQATT, CDR2 SNEGSKA (reference sequence). The CDR3 coding sequence is TGCAGTGCTAGCCCCGCTACGACGGGTAACTATGGCTACACCTTC. As protein: CSASPATTGNYGYTF.

A remark on this clone: The germline gene is not matched at one end of the junction; a read error may be the cause. V gene TRBV6-4 combines with J gene TRBJ2-2; D is undetermined. This CDR3 is built from 13 residues. CDR1 is MRHNA, CDR2 SNTAGT, per germline. The CDR3 coding sequence is TGTGCCAGCAGTGAACAAAACAACGGGGAGCTGTTTTTT. Protein product: CASSEQNNGELFF.